The subject of this entry is one T cell receptor beta chain. Profiling relied on immunoSEQ multiplex PCR, and the TCRdb table lists in-frame clones only, not all of them. Of some 130,000 clones in the sample, almost 85% were seen once. The data belong to a study of blood T cell repertoires in COVID-19. At the level of the study: COVID-19 samples from acute and convalescent phases originated in the United States, Italy and Spain.

This receptor was taken from a woman aged 25-40 years who had recovered from COVID-19. Specimen: peripheral blood.

The CDR3 loop is CASSWGTDSYEQYF. The CDR3 DNA follows: TGCGCCAGCAGCTGGGGGACAGACTCCTACGAGCAGTACTTC. The chain carries TRBV5-1 and TRBJ2-7; 7 bases map to TRBD1. CDR3 size: 14 residues. The germline V gene encodes CDR1 SGHRS and CDR2 YFSETQ. V lost 3 bases to trimming and J lost 0 bases; unmatched junction nucleotides: 3.